The present entry profiles one TCR beta chain with its context. Germline V CDR1 and CDR2: SGHRS, YFSETQ. This CDR3 is 15 amino acids long. Trimming stripped 0 bases from V and 2 bases from J, with 11 bases between. This table comes from immunoSEQ multiplex PCR, and its TCRdb copy is limited to in-frame clones, with some not included. The data hold about 250,000 clones, with about 80% observed a single time. These data originate in a study of control samples from healthy donors and cancer patients. Sequenced input: PBMCs. The clonotype originates from a woman in her sixties or seventies with lung cancer. The chain links TRBV5-1 to TRBJ1-1; D unclear. CDR3 in amino acids: CASSLEAGYNTEAFF. DNA for the CDR3: TGCGCCAGCAGCTTGGAGGCCGGTTACAACACTGAAGCTTTCTTT.